This entry describes one TCR beta chain. This table comes from immunoSEQ multiplex PCR, and its TCRdb copy is limited to in-frame clones, with some not included. The table has more than 50,000 clones, 80% to 90% seen once; the top ten hold 2% to 3%. Trimming removed 7 bases from V and 4 bases from J, with 16 bases in between. In germline, CDR1 is LNHDA, CDR2 SQIVND (reference sequence). The CDR3 sequence is 15 residues long. This sample is drawn from a study of T cell changes during pregnancy in multiple sclerosis. The TCR sequence derives from a female donor with multiple sclerosis, enrolled in a pregnancy study. This chain links TRBV19 with TRBJ2-2, with D maybe TRBD2 (5 bases). The sequences come from peripheral blood, collected in the first trimester of pregnancy. The CDR3 region is CASMLGVDGTGELFF. CDR3 nucleotides: TGTGCCAGTATGTTGGGAGTGGATGGCACCGGGGAGCTGTTTTTT.